The entry that follows covers one TCR beta chain sequence. Its specificity is not known. The primer mix had 60 Vbeta and 13 Jbeta primers. Profiling relied on immunoSEQ multiplex PCR, and the TCRdb table lists in-frame clones only, not all of them. Of 100,000 to 150,000 clones listed, less than 85% were seen once; the top ten hold 1.2%. The sample is drawn from a study of cytomegalovirus exposure and HLA in healthy donors. The study, taken as a whole, reports: In an earlier analysis, about 87% or about 30%: the productive usage of most TCR beta V segments. Many donors carried some public TCRs, although rarity characterized most TCR sequences.

Trimming cost V 4 bases and J 8 bases, with 17 bases left between them. Germline V CDR1 and CDR2: MDHEN, SYDVKM. There are 14 residues in the CDR3. The sequenced material came from PBMCs. The chain has TRBV28 and TRBJ1-2; TRBD1 is a possible D gene (5 bases). The receptor was isolated from a female donor in good health and CMV-seronegative. CDR3 sequence reads: CASSSSGGFGGYTF. The DNA for the CDR3 is TGTGCCAGCAGTTCAAGCGGGGGGTTCGGAGGCTACACCTTC.